These T cell receptor beta chains were read from a single sample in a study of blood T cells in healthy people across ages. Each CDR3 protein gets one entry after TCRdb re-called the 5' RACE reads with MiXCR. The sample includes 1,100,000 or so distinct CDR3 sequences, under 45% of them seen just once. The sequencing input was blood. These receptors were collected from a woman between 55 and 75 years old in good health. The CDR3 runs from the conserved cysteine through the conserved F or W. Fields, in order: D gene, clone size, J gene, V gene, CDR3 DNA, CDR3 protein. A D gene is named only where the DNA matches it firmly. The listing skips clone size in some rows; elsewhere it reads once, few, many or a size class.

.	many	TRBJ2-3	TRBV24-1	TGTGCCACCAGTGCCGTCACAGATACGCAGTATTTT	CATSAVTDTQYF
.	.	TRBJ1-1	TRBV24-1	TGTGCCACCAGTGATGCGGTTGAAGCTTTCTTT	CATSDAVEAFF
TRBD1	.	TRBJ1-5	TRBV4-1	TGCGCCAGCAGCCAAGGGACAGGGTCGGGTCAGCCCCAGCATTTT	CASSQGTGSGQPQHF
.	.	TRBJ2-7	TRBV20-1	TGCAGTGCTAGGGGACAACTAACTCCCTACGAGCAGTACTTC	CSARGQLTPYEQYF
.	few	TRBJ2-1	TRBV29-1	TGCAGCGTTGATTCCGACTACAATGAGCAGTTCTTC	CSVDSDYNEQFF
.	.	TRBJ2-7	TRBV5-1	TGCGCCAGCAGCCCGAAAGGGGGTGCTATCTACGAGCAGTACTTC	CASSPKGGAIYEQYF
.	many	TRBJ1-2	TRBV12-3/TRBV12-4	TGTGCCAGCAGTTTCACAGGGAAGGGCTACACCTTC	CASSFTGKGYTF
.	.	TRBJ2-5	TRBV21-1	TGTGCCAGCAGCAAAGTATCTCCCCGAAGAGAGACCCAGTACTTC	CASSKVSPRRETQYF
.	few	TRBJ2-3	TRBV2	TGTGCCAGCAGTTACTTCACAGATACGCAGTATTTT	CASSYFTDTQYF
.	many	TRBJ2-7	TRBV10-3	TGTGCCATCTCCGCCGACGGGGGCGAGCAGTACTTC	CAISADGGEQYF
.	.	TRBJ2-1	TRBV20-1	TGCAGTGCTAGCGAGGCGATGAATGAGCAGTTCTTC	CSASEAMNEQFF
.	.	TRBJ2-5	TRBV7-2	TGTGCCAGCAGCTTAGGGGGAATACCCCAAGAGACCCAGTACTTC	CASSLGGIPQETQYF
TRBD2	.	TRBJ2-1	TRBV29-1	TGCAGCGTTGAAGATGGGTCTAGCGGGAGATACAATGAGCAGTTCTTC	CSVEDGSSGRYNEQFF
TRBD2	many	TRBJ2-1	TRBV2	TGTGCCATTCCCAGGTATCCGCGGACTAGCGGGAGAATTGAGCAGTTCTTC	CAIPRYPRTSGRIEQFF
.	.	TRBJ2-7	TRBV28	TGTGCCAGCGGGTTCGATAGGGACGAGCAGTACTTC	CASGFDRDEQYF
TRBD1	.	TRBJ2-3	TRBV20-1	TGCAGTGCTAGAGAACAGGGGCGACGCACAGATACGCAGTATTTT	CSAREQGRRTDTQYF
TRBD1	once	TRBJ1-5	TRBV5-6	TGTGCCAGCAGCCGGACAGGGAATGAGGATCAGCCCCAGCATTTT	CASSRTGNEDQPQHF